This TCR beta chain was retrieved from a study of blood T cell repertoires in COVID-19. Overall study: COVID-19 samples from acute and convalescent phases originated in the United States, Italy and Spain.

The length of the CDR3 is 14 residues. V lost 4 bases, J lost 8 bases, and 16 bases lay in between. Germline-derived CDR1 and CDR2 are SGHVS and FQNEAQ. Here immunoSEQ multiplex PCR was the method, and the copy in TCRdb shows in-frame clones only, minus some. This sample has about 80,000 clones, with around 88% found just once. The receptor was isolated from a man between 25 and 39 years old with acute or convalescent COVID-19. The sequenced sample consisted of peripheral blood. The V call is TRBV7-8, the J call TRBJ2-3; D unresolved. The CDR3 nucleotides are TGTGCCAGCAGCTCCCGCGGCAGACCTACTACGCAGTATTTT. Protein sequence: CASSSRGRPTTQYF. The variable domain in full, with the rest retrieved from reference TRBV7-8 and TRBJ2-3, is GAGVSQSPRYKVAKRGQDVALRCDPISGHVSLFWYQQALGQGPEFLTYFQNEAQLDKSGLPSDRFFAERPEGSVSTLKIQRTQQEDSAVYLCASSSRGRPTTQYFGPGTRLTVL.